This TCR beta chain was observed in a study of T cells in localized non-small cell lung cancer. Remarks on this clone: Its antigen is as yet unknown.

CDR1 and CDR2 (germline): SGDLS, YYNGEE. The ends were cut back, 1 base at V and 6 bases at J, with 8 bases in the middle. The CDR3 has 13 residues. General observations from the study: In adjacent lung appeared a median 57 of the top 100 tumor clones. Clonality peaked in uninvolved adjacent lung rather than tumor. Blood T cell density predicted longer survival; adjacent-lung clonality, shorter.

Sequencing was performed with immunoSEQ multiplex PCR; in TCRdb, only in-frame clones are kept and a portion is missing. The sample includes around 20,000 clones, roughly nine tenths of them seen just once. The sample consisted of peripheral blood, taken before any cancer treatment. This rearrangement joins TRBV9 to TRBJ2-1; tentative D call: TRBD2 (6 bases). The clonotype comes from a woman between 35 and 70 years old with stage I lung adenocarcinoma. The CDR3 region is CASSVPGGNEQFF. In DNA form, the CDR3 reads TGTGCCAGCAGCGTACCCGGGGGCAATGAGCAGTTCTTC.